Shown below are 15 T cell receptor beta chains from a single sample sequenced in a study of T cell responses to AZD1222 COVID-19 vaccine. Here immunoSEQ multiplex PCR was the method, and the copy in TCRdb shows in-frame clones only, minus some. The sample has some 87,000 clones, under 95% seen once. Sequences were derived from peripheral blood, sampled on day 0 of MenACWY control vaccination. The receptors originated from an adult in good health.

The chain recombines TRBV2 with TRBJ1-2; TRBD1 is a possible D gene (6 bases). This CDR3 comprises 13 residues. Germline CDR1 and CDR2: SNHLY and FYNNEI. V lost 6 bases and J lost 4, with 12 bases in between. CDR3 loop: CASRRDRIYGYTF. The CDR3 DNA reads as TGTGCCAGCAGACGCGACAGGATCTATGGCTACACCTTC.

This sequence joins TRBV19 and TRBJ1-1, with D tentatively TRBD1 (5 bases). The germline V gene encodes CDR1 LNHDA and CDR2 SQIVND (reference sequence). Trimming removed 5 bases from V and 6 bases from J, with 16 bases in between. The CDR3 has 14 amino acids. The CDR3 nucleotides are TGTGCCAGTAGTTATCAGGGTCGGGGGGCTGAAGCTTTCTTT. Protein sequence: CASSYQGRGAEAFF.

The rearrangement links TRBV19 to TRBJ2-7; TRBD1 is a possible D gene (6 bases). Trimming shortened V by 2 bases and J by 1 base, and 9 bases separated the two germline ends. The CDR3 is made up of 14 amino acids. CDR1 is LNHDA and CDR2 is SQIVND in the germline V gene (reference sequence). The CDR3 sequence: CASSINRESYEQYF. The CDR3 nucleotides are TGTGCCAGTAGTATAAACAGGGAATCCTACGAGCAGTACTTC.

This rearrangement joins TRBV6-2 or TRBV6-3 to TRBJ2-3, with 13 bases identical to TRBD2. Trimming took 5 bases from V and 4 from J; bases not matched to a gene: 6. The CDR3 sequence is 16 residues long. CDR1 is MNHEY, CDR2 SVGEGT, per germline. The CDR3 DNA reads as TGTGCCAGCAGTGCCTGGACTAGCGGGAGTGCAGATACGCAGTATTTT. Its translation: CASSAWTSGSADTQYF.

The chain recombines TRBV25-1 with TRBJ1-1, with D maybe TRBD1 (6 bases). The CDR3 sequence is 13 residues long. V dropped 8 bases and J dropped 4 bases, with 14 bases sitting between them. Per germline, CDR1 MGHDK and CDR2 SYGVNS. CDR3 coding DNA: TGTGCCAGCCTCTCGGTAGGGGGCACTGAAGCTTTCTTT. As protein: CASLSVGGTEAFF. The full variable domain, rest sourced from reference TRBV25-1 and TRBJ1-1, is EADIYQTPRYLVIGTGKKITLECSQTMGHDKMYWYQQDPGMELHLIHYSYGVNSTEKGDLSSESTVSRIRTEHFPLTLESARPSHTSQYLCASLSVGGTEAFFGQGTRLTVV.

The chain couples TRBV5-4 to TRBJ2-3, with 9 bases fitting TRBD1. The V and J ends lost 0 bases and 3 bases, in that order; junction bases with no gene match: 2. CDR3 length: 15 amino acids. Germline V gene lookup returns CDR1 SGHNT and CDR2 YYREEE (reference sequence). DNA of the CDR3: TGTGCCAGCAGCTTGGGGGACAGGGATACAGATACGCAGTATTTT. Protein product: CASSLGDRDTDTQYF.

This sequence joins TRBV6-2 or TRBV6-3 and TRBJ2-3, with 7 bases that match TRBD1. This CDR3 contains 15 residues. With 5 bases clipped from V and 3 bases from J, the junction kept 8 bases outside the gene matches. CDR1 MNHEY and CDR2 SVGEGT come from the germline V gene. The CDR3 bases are TGTGCCAGCAGTCCGGGGACAGCAAGTACAGATACGCAGTATTTT. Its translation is CASSPGTASTDTQYF.

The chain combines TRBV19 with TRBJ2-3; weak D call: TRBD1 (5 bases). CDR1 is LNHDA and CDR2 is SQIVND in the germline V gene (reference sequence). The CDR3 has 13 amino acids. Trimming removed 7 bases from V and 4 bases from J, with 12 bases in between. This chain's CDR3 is CASTEGAADTQYF. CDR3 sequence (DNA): TGTGCCAGTACGGAAGGGGCAGCAGATACGCAGTATTTT.

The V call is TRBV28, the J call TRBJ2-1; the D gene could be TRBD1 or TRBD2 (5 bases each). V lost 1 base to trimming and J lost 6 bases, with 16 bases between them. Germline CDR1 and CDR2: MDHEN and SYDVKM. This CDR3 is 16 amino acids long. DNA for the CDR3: TGTGCCAGCAGTTTATTCTTGGCCGGGACCGGCAATGAGCAGTTCTTC. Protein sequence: CASSLFLAGTGNEQFF.

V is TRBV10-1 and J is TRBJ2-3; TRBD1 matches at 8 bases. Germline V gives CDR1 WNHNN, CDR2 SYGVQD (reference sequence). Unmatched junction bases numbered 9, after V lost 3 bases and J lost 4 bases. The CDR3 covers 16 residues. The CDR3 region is CASSDLQGASADTQYF. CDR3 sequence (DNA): TGCGCCAGCAGTGACTTGCAGGGGGCGAGTGCAGATACGCAGTATTTT.

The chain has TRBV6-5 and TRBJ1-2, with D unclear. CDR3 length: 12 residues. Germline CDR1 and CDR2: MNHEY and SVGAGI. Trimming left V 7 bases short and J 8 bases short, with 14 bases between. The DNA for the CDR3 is TGTGCCAGCAAGAGCAGTCCTTGGGGCTACACCTTC. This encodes CASKSSPWGYTF.

The chain's CDR3 is CASRLVGGGNQPQHF. CDR3 DNA: TGTGCCAGCAGGTTAGTGGGCGGGGGCAATCAGCCCCAGCATTTT. This chain uses TRBV27 with TRBJ1-5; D not certain. Germline values: CDR1 MNHEY, CDR2 SMNVEV (reference sequence). This CDR3 has 15 amino acids. With 6 bases removed from V and 2 bases from J, the gap between germline ends came to 14 bases.

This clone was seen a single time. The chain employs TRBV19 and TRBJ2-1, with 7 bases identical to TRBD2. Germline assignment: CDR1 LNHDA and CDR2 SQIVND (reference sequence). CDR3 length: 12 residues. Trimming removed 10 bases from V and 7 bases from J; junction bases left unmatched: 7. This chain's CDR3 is CATSSGINEQFF. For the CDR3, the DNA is TGTGCCACCTCCAGCGGGATAAATGAGCAGTTCTTC.

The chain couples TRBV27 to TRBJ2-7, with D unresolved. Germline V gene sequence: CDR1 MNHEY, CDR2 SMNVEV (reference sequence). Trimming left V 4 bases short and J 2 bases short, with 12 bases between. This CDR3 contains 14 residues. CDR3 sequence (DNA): TGTGCCAGCAGTTCCCTGACACCTGCCTACGAGCAGTACTTC. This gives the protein CASSSLTPAYEQYF.

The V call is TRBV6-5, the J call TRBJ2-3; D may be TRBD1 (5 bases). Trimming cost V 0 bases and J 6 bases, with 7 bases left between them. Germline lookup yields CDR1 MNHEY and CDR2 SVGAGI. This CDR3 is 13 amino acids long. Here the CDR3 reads CASSYSRADTQYF. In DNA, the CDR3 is TGTGCCAGCAGTTACTCCAGGGCGGATACGCAGTATTTT.